This T cell receptor (beta chain) appears in the sequencing data of a study of PD-1 blockade in mismatch repair-deficient tumors. Study background: Patients had about a dozen mismatch repair-deficient cancer types, all previously treated and progressing.

This clone occurred once. Profiled with immunoSEQ multiplex PCR; TCRdb holds only in-frame clones, not every one. In the table there are 100,000 to 150,000 clones, 85% to 90% of which are singletons. Mismatch repair deficiency was confirmed in all patients, by PCR or immunohistochemistry. The clonotype comes from an adult with mismatch repair-deficient cancer. The sequencing used peripheral blood, collected 44 weeks after starting pembrolizumab.

The chain's CDR3 is CASSARLAGVGNEQFF. The DNA of the CDR3 is TGTGCCAGCAGCGCCAGACTAGCGGGAGTGGGCAATGAGCAGTTCTTC. This rearrangement joins TRBV7-8 to TRBJ2-1; 12 nucleotides agree with TRBD2. There are 16 residues in the CDR3. Germline V gives CDR1 SGHVS, CDR2 FQNEAQ. V was clipped by 5 bases and J by 6 bases; unmatched bases: 8.